These 16 T cell receptor beta chains were sequenced from one sample in a study of T-cell memory formation after mild COVID-19. Via MiXCR, TCRdb re-called the 5' RACE reads, giving one row per CDR3 protein. This sample yields roughly 130,000 distinct CDR3 sequences, of which about 18% are seen a single time; 4.5% to 6.5% belongs to the top ten. Sequencing was carried out using PBMCs or a T cell subset sorted from them (not recorded which). These TCRs come from a man between 18 and 29 years old who had mild COVID-19 (a few samples of this study predate the infection). Cell type and time point are not known.

The V and J genes are TRBV7-2 and TRBJ2-7; TRBD1 agrees at 11 bases. Germline V lookup: CDR1 SGHTA, CDR2 FQGNSA. This CDR3 is 15 amino acids long. The CDR3 coding sequence is TGTGCCAGCAGCCGCCACGGACAGGGGGCCTACGTGCAGTACGTC. It encodes CASSRHGQGAYVQYV.

This clonotype has only a few counts. V usage is TRBV4-1 and J usage is TRBJ2-2; TRBD1 agrees at 11 bases. After removal of 4 bases from V and 6 bases from J, the junction contained 10 bases not matched to a gene. The CDR3 totals 17 residues. Germline loops: CDR1 MGHRA, CDR2 YSYEKL. DNA for the CDR3: TGCGCCAGCAGCCGCCACTCTGGACAGGGGGCGTCCGGGGAGCTGTTTTTT. Protein sequence: CASSRHSGQGASGELFF.

This rearrangement joins TRBV12-3 or TRBV12-4 to TRBJ1-2; TRBD1 matches at 8 bases. Losses at the gene ends were 4 bases for V and 3 bases for J; bases not matched to a gene: 4. This CDR3 has 14 residues. The CDR3 region is CASSSGQGHYGYTF. The CDR3 nucleotides are TGTGCCAGCAGTTCAGGACAGGGCCACTATGGCTACACCTTC.

The V gene is TRBV6-5, the J gene TRBJ1-1, with D unclear. The ends were cut back, 7 bases at V and 3 bases at J, with 12 bases in the middle. Germline V lookup: CDR1 MNHEY, CDR2 SVGAGI. There are 13 residues in the CDR3. The CDR3 loop is CASNYGEHTEAFF. The CDR3 DNA is TGTGCCAGCAACTATGGGGAGCACACTGAAGCTTTCTTT.

This clonotype came up a few times. The V gene is TRBV11-2, the J gene TRBJ1-4; D unclear. This CDR3 has 15 residues. Germline-derived CDR1 and CDR2 are SGHAT and FQNNGV. V dropped 1 base and J dropped 8 bases, with 14 bases sitting between them. The CDR3 loop reads CASSLVVAGREKLFF. The CDR3 bases are TGTGCCAGCAGCTTAGTAGTAGCAGGAAGAGAAAAACTGTTTTTT.

V gene TRBV5-7 combines with J gene TRBJ1-4; D remains ambiguous. TRBV5-7 is identified as an open reading frame with a role that is uncertain. This CDR3 has 13 amino acids. The V and J ends lost 1 base and 7 bases respectively, with 8 bases between them. The CDR3: CASSLKGCEKLFF. In nucleotides, the CDR3 is TGTGCCAGCAGCTTGAAAGGGTGTGAAAAACTGTTTTTT.

This clonotype was counted between two and nine times. The gene calls are TRBV2 and TRBJ2-1; D call uncertain. Germline lookup yields CDR1 SNHLY and CDR2 FYNNEI. There are 12 residues in the CDR3. V gave up 3 bases and J gave up 6 bases, with 6 bases separating them. The CDR3 coding sequence is TGTGCCAGCAGTGATATGCGCAATGAGCAGTTCTTC. Its translation: CASSDMRNEQFF.

There are a few counts of this clonotype. The gene calls are TRBV6-2 or TRBV6-3 and TRBJ1-6; unclear D gene. CDR1 and CDR2 from the germline V gene are MNHEY and SVGEGT. CDR3 length equals 14 residues. V shed 6 bases and J shed 5 bases, with 11 bases lying between them. The CDR3 coding sequence is TGTGCCAGCAGCCCTGGACGGAATAATTCACCCCTCCACTTT. This codes for CASSPGRNNSPLHF.

The chain employs TRBV7-2 and TRBJ2-7; TRBD1 matches at 8 bases. The CDR3 contains 14 residues. V dropped 0 bases and J dropped 4; count of bases not matched to a gene: 2. CDR1 SGHTA and CDR2 FQGNSA come from the germline V gene. The CDR3 region has the DNA TGTGCCAGCAGCTTAGCGACAGGGGCATACGAGCAGTACGTC. It encodes CASSLATGAYEQYV.

V is TRBV12-3 or TRBV12-4 and J is TRBJ1-2, with 7 bases matching TRBD1. There are 15 residues in the CDR3. J lost 4 bases, V lost 6 bases, and 11 bases had no gene match. The CDR3: CASSFPSTGTYGYTF. In DNA, the CDR3 is TGTGCCAGCAGCTTCCCGTCGACAGGGACCTATGGCTACACCTTC.

V gene TRBV29-1 combines with J gene TRBJ2-3; 10 bases are shared with TRBD2. CDR3 size: 15 residues. Germline V lookup: CDR1 SQVTM, CDR2 ANQGSEA. After removal of 4 bases from V and 2 bases from J, the junction contained 6 bases not matched to a gene. Here the CDR3 reads CSVGLAGAFTDTQYF. CDR3 DNA: TGCAGCGTTGGCCTAGCGGGGGCCTTCACAGATACGCAGTATTTT.

The table lists this clonotype with many counts. The chain joins TRBV5-1 to TRBJ2-4; D possibly corresponds to TRBD2 (6 bases). The CDR3 length is 14 residues. CDR1 is SGHRS and CDR2 is YFSETQ in the germline V gene. V was pared by 0 bases and J by 6 bases, with 10 bases between. The CDR3 spells CASSLDGGLNIQYF. CDR3 nucleotide sequence: TGCGCCAGCAGCTTGGACGGGGGATTAAACATTCAGTACTTC.

This clonotype was observed at least ten times. At one end, the junction sequence differs from germline, possibly due to a read error. The genes are TRBV5-6 and TRBJ1-4; no reliable D call. CDR1 is SGHDT, CDR2 YYEEEE, per germline. The CDR3 totals 12 residues. The CDR3 nucleotides read TGTGCCAGCAGCTTGGCCAACGCGGGCAAGGTTTTT. It codes for CASSLANAGKVF.

This clonotype occurred a few times. J is TRBJ2-3 and V is TRBV7-2; possible D gene TRBD2, 5 bases. V was trimmed by 5 bases and J by 0 bases, leaving 12 bases between them. This CDR3 spans 15 amino acids. Germline V gives CDR1 SGHTA, CDR2 FQGNSA. This CDR3 is CASSPASLSTDTQYF. Here the CDR3 DNA reads TGTGCCAGCAGCCCCGCTAGCCTAAGCACAGATACGCAGTATTTT.

This chain connects TRBV6-6 to TRBJ2-7; D not certain. V was clipped by 3 bases and J by 1 base, with 7 bases between them. The CDR3 totals 13 residues. CDR1 and CDR2 (germline): MNHNY, SVGAGI (reference sequence). As DNA, the CDR3 is TGTGCCAGCAGTTATACCGGGTCCTACGAGCAGTACGTC. Translating gives CASSYTGSYEQYV.

This clonotype was picked up many times. V usage is TRBV10-3 and J usage is TRBJ2-3, with D possibly being TRBD1 or TRBD2 (6 bases each). The CDR3 runs 15 residues. CDR1 and CDR2 from the germline V gene are ENHRY and SYGVKD. Trimming shortened V by 4 bases and J by 0 bases, and 11 bases separated the two germline ends. CDR3 nucleotides: TGTGCCATCAGTGGGAGGGACACCAGCACAGATACGCAGTATTTT. Its translation: CAISGRDTSTDTQYF.